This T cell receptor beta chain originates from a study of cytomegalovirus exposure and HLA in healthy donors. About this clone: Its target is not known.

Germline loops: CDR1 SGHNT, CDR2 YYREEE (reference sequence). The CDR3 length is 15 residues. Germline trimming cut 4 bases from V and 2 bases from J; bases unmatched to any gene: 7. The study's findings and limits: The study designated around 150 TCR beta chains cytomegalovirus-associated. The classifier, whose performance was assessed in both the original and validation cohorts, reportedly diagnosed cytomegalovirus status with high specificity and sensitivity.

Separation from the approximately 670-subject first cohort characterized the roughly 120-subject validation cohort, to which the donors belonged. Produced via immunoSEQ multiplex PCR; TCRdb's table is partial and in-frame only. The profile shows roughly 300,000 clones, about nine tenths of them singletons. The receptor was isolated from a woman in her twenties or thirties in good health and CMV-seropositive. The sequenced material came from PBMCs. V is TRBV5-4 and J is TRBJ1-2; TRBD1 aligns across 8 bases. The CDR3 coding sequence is TGTGCCAGCAGCCCCCCCGGGGACAGGAACTATGGCTACACCTTC. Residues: CASSPPGDRNYGYTF. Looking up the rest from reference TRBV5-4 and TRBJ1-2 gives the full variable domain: ETGVTQSPTHLIKTRGQQVTLRCSSQSGHNTVSWYQQALGQGPQFIFQYYREEENGRGNFPPRFSGLQFPNYSSELNVNALELDDSALYLCASSPPGDRNYGYTFGSGTRLTVV.